This TCR beta chain was sequenced in a study of CD8+CD57+ T cells in acquired aplastic anemia. Looking at the study overall: When averaged, DNA from sorted CD4+ and CD8+ cells came to approximately 3.2 ug. Healthy donors yielded some 9.9 million CD4+ cell reads on average.

This clonotype showed up many times. The germline V gene encodes CDR1 DFQATT and CDR2 SNEGSKA (reference sequence). The CDR3 length is 18 residues. Between the trimmed V and J ends, which lost 1 base and 4 bases, there was a span of 20 bases. Genomic DNA templated the TCR beta VDJ and CDR3 profiling. One entry per CDR3 protein, called by TCRdb with MiXCR from the reads. Among about 420,000 distinct CDR3 sequences listed, about 70% were seen once. Sample: sorted CD4+, CD8+, or CD8+CD57+ T cells (not recorded which) from PBMCs. The gene calls are TRBV20-1 and TRBJ1-6, with D possibly being TRBD1 (5 bases). The clonotype was recovered from a human donor in good health, serving as a control. The DNA for the CDR3 is TGCAGTGCTAGAGTGGCAGGGCGAAATCCGACATATAATTCACCCCTCCACTTT. Translation gives CSARVAGRNPTYNSPLHF.